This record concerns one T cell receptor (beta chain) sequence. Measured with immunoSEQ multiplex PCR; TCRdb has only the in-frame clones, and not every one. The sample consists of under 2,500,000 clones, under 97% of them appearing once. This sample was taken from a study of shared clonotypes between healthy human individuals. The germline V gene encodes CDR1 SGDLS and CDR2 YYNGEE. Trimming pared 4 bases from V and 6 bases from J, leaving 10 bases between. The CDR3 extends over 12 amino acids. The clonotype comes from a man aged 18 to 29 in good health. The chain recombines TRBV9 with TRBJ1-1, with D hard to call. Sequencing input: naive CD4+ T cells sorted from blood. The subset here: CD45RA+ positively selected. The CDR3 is CASSPLLSEAFF. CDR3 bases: TGTGCCAGCAGCCCCCTGTTGTCTGAAGCTTTCTTT.